This T cell receptor (beta chain) derives from a study of cytomegalovirus exposure and HLA in healthy donors. As for the study in general: Within an early data release were around 80 million unique TCRs drawn from HLA-typed donors. The study's findings and limits: In vitro experiments confirmed that three CMV-associated chains were specific for CMV antigens.

CDR3 size: 21 residues. Germline V gene sequence: CDR1 MGHRA, CDR2 YSYEKL. The V gene end was trimmed by 4 bases and the J gene end by 5 bases; junction bases not matched to a gene: 19. Concerning this clone: What it binds is unknown.

The primer mix had 60 Vbeta and 13 Jbeta primers. Measured with immunoSEQ multiplex PCR; TCRdb has only the in-frame clones, and not every one. This table has roughly 150,000 clones, around four fifths appearing once. The sequence was collected from a woman under 30 in good health and CMV-seronegative. The genes are TRBV4-1 and TRBJ2-1, with 14 bases identical to TRBD2. Sequences were obtained from PBMCs. This chain's CDR3 is CASSLPLGMTSGGANNNEQFF. Here the CDR3 DNA reads TGCGCCAGCAGCCTACCGCTAGGGATGACTAGCGGGGGGGCCAATAACAATGAGCAGTTCTTC.